A single sample gave rise to the 29 T cell receptor beta chains below, sequenced in a study of OX40 agonist ivuxolimab in advanced cancers. Generated by immunoSEQ multiplex PCR, the TCRdb table keeps only in-frame clones and is missing some. The sample shows 9,000 to 13,000 clones, more than 65% of them seen only once. Sample: CD4+ or CD8+ T cells sorted from blood, taken in a trial of the OX40 agonist ivuxolimab. The origin of the receptors is an adult with an advanced solid tumor such as melanoma, head and neck, liver or kidney cancer.

This rearrangement joins TRBV30 to TRBJ2-7; 10 nucleotides line up with TRBD1. Germline V lookup: CDR1 GTSNPN, CDR2 SVGIG (reference sequence). The CDR3 consists of 12 residues. V shed 5 bases, J shed 7 bases, and the junction held 5 bases outside the gene matches. CDR3 residues: CAWGTGAGEQYF. CDR3 bases: TGTGCCTGGGGGACAGGGGCAGGAGAGCAGTACTTC. The variable domain in full, with the rest retrieved from reference TRBV30 and TRBJ2-7, is SQTIHQWPATLVQPVGSPLSLECTVEGTSNPNLYWYRQAAGRGLQLLFYSVGIGQISSEVPQNLSASRPQDRQFILSSKKLLLSDSGFYLCAWGTGAGEQYFGPGTRLTVT.

The rearrangement uses TRBV5-4 and TRBJ1-4; no clear D. The germline V gene has CDR1 SGHNT and CDR2 YYREEE (reference sequence). Trimming left V 4 bases short and J 7 bases short, with 11 bases between. CDR3 length: 13 amino acids. The CDR3 loop reads CASSEGVGEKLFF. The CDR3 DNA reads TGTGCCAGCAGCGAGGGAGTAGGTGAAAAACTGTTTTTT. Full variable domain (rest looked up from reference TRBV5-4 and TRBJ1-4): ETGVTQSPTHLIKTRGQQVTLRCSSQSGHNTVSWYQQALGQGPQFIFQYYREEENGRGNFPPRFSGLQFPNYSSELNVNALELDDSALYLCASSEGVGEKLFFGSGTQLSVL.

The J gene is TRBJ2-2, the V gene TRBV5-4; 11 bases agree with TRBD2. The CDR3 is made up of 16 amino acids. After removal of 4 bases from V and 3 bases from J, the junction contained 5 bases not matched to a gene. Per the germline V gene, CDR1 is SGHNT and CDR2 is YYREEE (reference sequence). This CDR3 is CASSGTSGGDTGELFF. CDR3 coding DNA: TGTGCCAGCAGCGGGACTAGCGGAGGGGACACCGGGGAGCTGTTTTTT.

This clone was seen just once. The CDR3 here is CASSFLSPGAKNIQYF. CDR3 DNA sequence: TGTGCCAGCAGCTTTTTGTCACCAGGCGCCAAAAACATTCAGTACTTC. This chain links TRBV7-9 with TRBJ2-4; unclear D gene. Looked up from germline, CDR1 is SEHNR and CDR2 is FQNEAQ (reference sequence). Trimming took off 3 bases at V and 1 base at J, with 13 bases between the two ends. The CDR3 covers 16 residues.

The chain uses TRBV6-1 and TRBJ2-1; no definite D call. This CDR3 has 15 residues. The ends were cut back, 4 bases at V and 4 bases at J, with 14 bases in the middle. Germline lookup yields CDR1 MNHNS and CDR2 SASEGT. The CDR3 sequence is CASSADAYSYNEQFF. CDR3 DNA sequence: TGTGCCAGCAGTGCGGATGCCTATTCGTACAATGAGCAGTTCTTC.

The chain carries TRBV10-3 and TRBJ2-5; TRBD1 or TRBD2 may be the D gene (6 bases each). CDR3 length: 13 amino acids. The germline gives CDR1 ENHRY, CDR2 SYGVKD. V was shortened by 7 bases and J by 5 bases, with 14 bases between the two germline ends. CDR3: CAIKRGARETQYF. The CDR3 bases are TGTGCCATCAAGAGGGGGGCGAGGGAGACCCAGTACTTC.

This clone was detected once. The chain links TRBV19 to TRBJ2-1, with D tentatively TRBD1 (5 bases). Germline V gene lookup returns CDR1 LNHDA and CDR2 SQIVND (reference sequence). Trimming left V 5 bases short and J 11 bases short, with 22 bases between. The CDR3 totals 15 residues. The chain's CDR3 is CASSEGSLDSNQQFF. The CDR3 DNA follows: TGTGCCAGTAGTGAAGGATCCCTTGACAGTAATCAGCAGTTCTTC. Looking up the rest from reference TRBV19 and TRBJ2-1 gives the full variable domain: DGGITQSPKYLFRKEGQNVTLSCEQNLNHDAMYWYRQDPGQGLRLIYYSQIVNDFQKGDIAEGYSVSREKKESFPLTVTSAQKNPTAFYLCASSEGSLDSNQQFFGPGTRLTVL.

This clone was recorded only once. The chain uses TRBV9 and TRBJ2-1; possibly TRBD1 for D (5 bases). Per germline, CDR1 SGDLS and CDR2 YYNGEE. CDR3 length: 14 residues. V lost 0 bases to trimming and J lost 8 bases, with 12 bases between them. The CDR3 loop reads CASSVAGGADEQFF. CDR3 bases: TGTGCCAGCAGCGTAGCCGGTGGGGCGGATGAGCAGTTCTTC.

By sample share, this clone is medium-sized (0.01 to 0.1%). This sequence joins TRBV6-4 and TRBJ2-3; 8 nucleotides line up with TRBD2. The V and J ends lost 4 bases and 0 bases, in that order; junction bases with no gene match: 0. Germline V gene data show CDR1 as MRHNA and CDR2 as SNTAGT. The CDR3 consists of 14 residues. The DNA for the CDR3 is TGTGCCAGCAGTGCGGGAGGGAGCACAGATACGCAGTATTTT. Translation gives CASSAGGSTDTQYF.

The genes are TRBV6-1 and TRBJ2-1, with 13 bases that match TRBD2. In germline, CDR1 is MNHNS, CDR2 SASEGT. CDR3 length equals 15 residues. Unmatched junction bases numbered 7, after V lost 6 bases and J lost 8 bases. The CDR3 region has the DNA TGTGCCAGCAGGGTGACTAGCGGGGGGATATATGAGCAGTTCTTC. This codes for CASRVTSGGIYEQFF.

This clone is judged medium-sized. The chain has TRBV7-8 and TRBJ2-2, with TRBD2 matching over 9 bases. The CDR3 runs to 22 residues. Trimming took 5 bases from V and 3 from J; bases not matched to a gene: 25. CDR1 is SGHVS, CDR2 FQNEAQ, per germline. The CDR3 bases are TGTGCCAGCAGCCTAAATTGGGGCGGCGGGAGGGCCGCGGGTACTCACACCGGGGAGCTGTTTTTT. This codes for CASSLNWGGGRAAGTHTGELFF.

This clone was picked up many times. The chain has TRBV10-1 and TRBJ1-1, with D unresolved. CDR1 is WNHNN and CDR2 is SYGVQD in the germline V gene (reference sequence). Trimming removed 5 bases at V and 1 base at J, with 8 bases between. The CDR3 length is 13 residues. The CDR3 DNA is TGCGCCAGCAGTCTCGGGCGGAACACTGAAGCTTTCTTT. The encoded protein is CASSLGRNTEAFF.

This clone was observed a handful of times. The chain uses TRBV4-3 and TRBJ2-5; 10 nucleotides line up with TRBD1. V shed 0 bases and J 0 bases; nucleotides not matched to a gene: 7. The CDR3 sequence is 18 residues long. Per germline, CDR1 LGHNA and CDR2 YSLEER. Here the CDR3 reads CASSQDIPGQGYQETQYF. The CDR3 DNA reads TGCGCCAGCAGCCAAGATATACCGGGACAGGGGTACCAAGAGACCCAGTACTTC.

The chain is built from TRBV7-3 and TRBJ2-7; no clear D. Trimming left V 4 bases short and J 2 bases short, with 9 bases between. CDR1 and CDR2 from the germline V gene are SGHTA and FQGTGA. This CDR3 is 13 amino acids long. The CDR3 DNA is TGTGCCAGCAGCTCGCCCGATACCTACGAGCAGTACTTC. Its protein is CASSSPDTYEQYF.

The chain links TRBV28 to TRBJ2-7; D not certain. Trimming cost V 3 bases and J 3 bases, with 6 bases left between them. Germline CDR1 is MDHEN and CDR2 is SYDVKM. There are 12 residues in the CDR3. The CDR3 spells CASSFSGYEQYF. The CDR3 coding sequence is TGTGCCAGCAGTTTTTCGGGCTACGAGCAGTACTTC.

This clone was observed a single time. This CDR3 reads CASGLRTEAFF. As DNA, the CDR3 is TGTGCCAGCGGGTTAAGAACTGAAGCTTTCTTT. The gene calls are TRBV6-5 and TRBJ1-1; unclear D gene. Trimming pared 8 bases from V and 5 bases from J, leaving 9 bases between. CDR1 MNHEY and CDR2 SVGAGI come from the germline V gene. The CDR3 runs 11 residues.

This clone appeared a single time. This chain links TRBV9 with TRBJ1-2; TRBD1 matches at 8 bases. V lost 4 bases and J lost 4; bases outside the gene matches: 3. In germline, CDR1 is SGDLS, CDR2 YYNGEE. CDR3 size: 13 residues. The CDR3 protein is CASSLTGGYGYTF. CDR3 nucleotide sequence: TGTGCCAGCAGCTTAACAGGGGGCTATGGCTACACCTTC.

This chain connects TRBV7-9 to TRBJ1-5, with a possible D match to TRBD1 (6 bases). Deletions cut 8 bases from V and 4 bases from J, with 12 bases between. CDR3 length: 13 residues. Germline assignment: CDR1 SEHNR and CDR2 FQNEAQ (reference sequence). The CDR3 region is CASGDNLNQPQHF. In DNA form, the CDR3 reads TGTGCCAGCGGGGACAACCTAAATCAGCCCCAGCATTTT. Variable domain in full (rest from reference TRBV7-9 and TRBJ1-5): DTGVSQNPRHKITKRGQNVTFRCDPISEHNRLYWYRQTLGQGPEFLTYFQNEAQLEKSRLLSDRFSAERPKGSFSTLEIQRTEQGDSAMYLCASGDNLNQPQHFGDGTRLSIL.

The CDR3 DNA sequence: TGTGCCAGCAGCCTCTGGGGGGGTAGTACTGAAGCTTTCTTT. This translates into CASSLWGGSTEAFF. The rearrangement joins TRBV9 to TRBJ1-1, with D perhaps TRBD1 (5 bases). V was cut by 4 bases and J by 5 bases, with 15 bases left in between. There are 14 residues in the CDR3. The V gene's germline CDR1 is SGDLS and CDR2 YYNGEE.

This clone ranks as medium-sized. The gene calls are TRBV27 and TRBJ2-7; 8 bases fit TRBD2. Trimming at V came to 4 bases and at J to 6 bases, leaving 11 bases not matched to a gene. CDR3 length: 15 amino acids. Per germline, CDR1 MNHEY and CDR2 SMNVEV (reference sequence). In DNA, the CDR3 is TGTGCCAGCAGTTCATCAAGGGGACTAGTAGGCGAGCAGTACTTC. It yields the protein CASSSSRGLVGEQYF.

This CDR3 is CASSSLAGGITGELFF. In DNA, the CDR3 is TGTGCCAGCAGCTCTCTAGCGGGGGGAATCACCGGGGAGCTGTTTTTT. The chain joins TRBV11-3 to TRBJ2-2, with 11 bases identical to TRBD2. This CDR3 has 16 amino acids. V was clipped by 4 bases and J by 4 bases; unmatched bases: 5. Germline V gene lookup returns CDR1 SGHNT and CDR2 YENEEA.

This chain links TRBV4-1 with TRBJ2-7; possible D gene TRBD1, 5 bases. There are 15 residues in the CDR3. CDR1 is MGHRA and CDR2 is YSYEKL in the germline V gene. V was cut by 1 base and J by 2 bases, with 12 bases left in between. The CDR3 DNA sequence: TGCGCCAGCAGCCAAGTGCAGGGCCCCCCCTACGAGCAGTACTTC. Amino acids: CASSQVQGPPYEQYF.

This sequence joins TRBV28 and TRBJ1-5; D is possibly TRBD1 (5 bases). The CDR3 length is 16 residues. Trimming stripped 6 bases from V and 5 bases from J, with 20 bases between. The germline gives CDR1 MDHEN, CDR2 SYDVKM. CDR3 sequence (DNA): TGTGCCAGCAGCTTGGCCTCGCAGGGACCGTATCAGCCCCAGCATTTT. Translation: CASSLASQGPYQPQHF.

This sequence joins TRBV4-3 and TRBJ1-4; TRBD1 might be the D (5 bases). Looked up from germline, CDR1 is LGHNA and CDR2 is YSLEER. Between the trimmed V and J ends, which lost 0 bases and 0 bases, there was a span of 11 bases. This CDR3 has 17 residues. The CDR3 loop reads CASSQDPPDTTNEKLFF. The CDR3 nucleotides are TGCGCCAGCAGCCAAGATCCACCGGACACAACTAATGAAAAACTGTTTTTT.

The J gene is TRBJ2-7, the V gene TRBV19, with 7 bases fitting TRBD1. Germline CDR1 reads LNHDA; CDR2 reads SQIVND (reference sequence). The CDR3 is 15 amino acids. After removal of 7 bases from V and 6 bases from J, the junction contained 15 bases not matched to a gene. The CDR3 here is CASTQYPGQAGEQYF. The CDR3 DNA sequence: TGTGCCAGTACTCAATACCCTGGACAGGCAGGCGAGCAGTACTTC.

The chain links TRBV4-3 to TRBJ2-2, with D unresolved. The CDR3 is 14 amino acids. V lost 8 bases to trimming and J lost 6 bases, with 16 bases between them. CDR1 and CDR2 from the germline V gene are LGHNA and YSLEER. CDR3 sequence reads: CASPTWSRAGELFF. The CDR3 region has the DNA TGCGCCAGCCCCACGTGGTCTCGTGCCGGGGAGCTGTTTTTT.

This chain joins TRBV28 and TRBJ2-7; D uncertain. Deletions cut 4 bases from V and 6 bases from J, with 7 bases between. The CDR3 runs to 11 residues. CDR1 and CDR2 (germline): MDHEN, SYDVKM. DNA for the CDR3: TGTGCCAGCAGTTCCTTGGGCGAGCAGTACTTC. Translating gives CASSSLGEQYF. The full variable domain, rest sourced from reference TRBV28 and TRBJ2-7, is DVKVTQSSRYLVKRTGEKVFLECVQDMDHENMFWYRQDPGLGLRLIYFSYDVKMKEKGDIPEGYSVSREKKERFSLILESASTNQTSMYLCASSSLGEQYFGPGTRLTVT.

This clone was counted only a few times. V and J are TRBV5-6 and TRBJ1-6, with a tentative D call TRBD1 (5 bases). Per the germline V gene, CDR1 is SGHDT and CDR2 is YYEEEE. The CDR3 runs 15 residues. Trimming left V 0 bases short and J 9 bases short, with 13 bases between. Here the CDR3 reads CASSLGYTGGSPLHF. CDR3 coding DNA: TGTGCCAGCAGCTTGGGTTACACCGGGGGTTCACCCCTCCACTTT. Filled out from reference TRBV5-6 and TRBJ1-6, the complete variable domain reads DAGVTQSPTHLIKTRGQQVTLRCSPKSGHDTVSWYQQALGQGPQFIFQYYEEEERQRGNFPDRFSGHQFPNYSSELNVNALLLGDSALYLCASSLGYTGGSPLHFGNGTRLTVT.

This clone has more than one count but fewer than ten. This chain uses TRBV19 with TRBJ1-5; TRBD1 matches 9 bases. The CDR3 is made up of 14 amino acids. Germline V lookup: CDR1 LNHDA, CDR2 SQIVND (reference sequence). V was pared by 6 bases and J by 5 bases, with 5 bases of the junction left unmatched. The chain's CDR3 is CASSPGQGYQPQHF. In DNA form, the CDR3 reads TGTGCCAGTAGCCCGGGACAGGGATATCAGCCCCAGCATTTT.